This TCR beta chain was profiled in a study of monozygotic twins with inflammatory bowel disease (dated by TCRdb to about 2019). Background on the whole study: The full study comprised some 30 monozygotic twin pairs: nine German pairs (four IBD-concordant, five IBD-discordant) and 19 IBD-discordant Danish pairs. The search for disease-associated traits relied mainly on comparing IBD patients with their genetically identical healthy co-twins within discordant pairs. Each individual had, on average, about 151 000 unique TCRalpha sequences and 181 000 unique TCRbeta sequences available for analysis. Beyond this particular receptor, the publication reports: Differing immunosuppressive treatments among patients may have added background noise and inter-individual variability to the repertoires. No difference in repertoire similarity was observed between concordant and discordant twins, possibly owing to limited statistical power. Fewer clonotypes were shared with other individuals by IBD patients than by healthy twins, most markedly in patients showing signs of disease activity. The analysis was unable to tell apart different T cell subtypes. The results gave no support for a single strong signal or clonotype linked to IBD. TCRbeta repertoire diversity, by inverse Simpson index, was decreased in IBD patients compared with their healthy co-twins.

From each donor, a roughly 2.5 ml peripheral blood sample was collected into PAXgene tubes and kept at -80 degrees C. Total RNA was isolated from whole blood with the PAXgene blood miRNA kit on an automated QIAcube, without T cell sorting. Deep TCRalpha and TCRbeta repertoire profiling with unique molecular barcoding was performed on peripheral blood of monozygotic twin pairs concordant or discordant for inflammatory bowel disease. For every twin pair, smoking habits were documented, and each individual was categorised as a current, former or never smoker. The CDR3 has 20 amino acids, counting the end cysteine and phenylalanine. Only the protein is available. Taken from the germline V gene (reference sequence), the CDR1 and CDR2 loops are SGHAT and FQDESV. Notes on this clonotype: Its antigen target is currently unknown.

Preparation of the library involved 5' RACE. Preparation of each TCR library used approximately 3,700 ng of total RNA. For each sample, cDNA synthesis was carried out in eight separate reactions using SMARTScribe reverse transcriptase. During cDNA synthesis, unique molecular identifiers containing a 6-nucleotide sample barcode were introduced by template switching. Two nested PCRs of approximately 16 and 10 cycles amplified the TCRalpha and TCRbeta cDNA, and bead purification followed each PCR. Before amplification, the cDNA was treated with uracil DNA-glycosylase and purified using the QIAquick PCR purification kit. The second PCR added Illumina TruSeq-compatible adapters along with sample-specific barcodes. TapeStation and Qubit were used to check library quality and concentration, and roughly 5 ng of each library went into the pool. The pooled libraries were sequenced with 2 x 100 bp reads and custom sequencing primers on an Illumina HiSeq2500 single-index Rapid Run. Turning to the authors' computational methods: PCR and sequencing errors were corrected by UMI-based consensus assembly using MiGEC version 1.2.6. MiXCR version 2.1.1 handled V(D)J alignment, clonotype assembly and CDR3 extraction. Normalisation of gene usage, clonotype sharing and MAIT/NKT TCR abundance was achieved by analysing the top 1000, 10 000 and 20 000 clonotypes per sample. Diversity was computed as the inverse Simpson index with the vegan R package after downsampling to 27 000 UMIs. Statistical testing used paired Mann-Whitney U tests on the discordant twin pairs and applied Benjamini-Hochberg correction for multiple testing. TCRdb reprocessed the reads into one record per CDR3 protein sequence, lacking DNA. TCRdb, not the authors, supplied the V and J calls. This sample's table contains a few hundred thousand distinct CDR3 sequences. More than 4.5% of the sample rests with the top ten.

The V gene is TRBV11-1 and the J gene is TRBJ2-7; TCRdb picks TRBD2, but there is no DNA to check that call. The sample comprised blood. This receptor was obtained from a human donor with ulcerative colitis or Crohn's disease, or a healthy co-twin of an affected twin (not recorded which). CDR3 region: CASSKTGTSGLILSSYEQYF.